A selection of T cell receptor beta chains follows, all from one sample in a study of beta chain features in type 1 diabetes. Some clones are missing from TCRdb's copy, which holds only in-frame ones; the method was immunoSEQ multiplex PCR. The repertoire consists of approximately 250,000 clones, with approximately 25% occurring once and the leading ten covering 0.012%. Material: naive CD4+ T cells from blood. The receptor source for this set is a woman younger than 45 with type 1 diabetes. Both conserved end residues are part of each CDR3. The D gene is left open where the match is weak. Expanded clones get a size class; other rows say once, few or many, or leave the size out.

clone_size d_call j_call v_call cdr3_nt cdr3_aa
- - TRBJ2-2 TRBV23-1 TGCGCCAGCACCGCGACTAGGACGAACACCGGGGAGCTGTTTTTT CASTATRTNTGELFF
few TRBD2 TRBJ2-2 TRBV7-3 TGTGCCAGCAGTAAGCGGGAGTCCGGGGAGCTGTTTTTT CASSKRESGELFF
few TRBD2 TRBJ2-6 TRBV6-6 TGTGCCAGCAGTTACCGGACTAGCTCTGGGGCCAACGTCCTGACTTTC CASSYRTSSGANVLTF
few - TRBJ2-3 TRBV11-2 TGTGCCAGCAGCCCCATGAGGGATACGCAGTATTTT CASSPMRDTQYF
- - TRBJ1-2 TRBV28 TGTGCCAGCAGTTATCAAAATGGCTACACCTTC CASSYQNGYTF
few - TRBJ1-5 TRBV30 TGTGCCTGGAGTGGGTCAGAAAATCAGCCCCAGCATTTT CAWSGSENQPQHF
few TRBD2 TRBJ2-7 TRBV5-1 TGCGCCAGCAGCTCGGGAGGGACTACCGTTAACGAGCAGTACTTC CASSSGGTTVNEQYF
- TRBD2 TRBJ2-5 TRBV9 TGTGCCAGCAGCGTAGCGCCTAGCGGGAATCGAGAGACCCAGTACTTC CASSVAPSGNRETQYF
few - TRBJ2-3 TRBV29-1 TGCAGCGTTACGACTAGGTCCCACACAGATACGCAGTATTTT CSVTTRSHTDTQYF
- - TRBJ2-3 TRBV12-2 TGTGCAAGGAGAGCGGGAGTTGCAGATACGCAGTATTTT CARRAGVADTQYF
- - TRBJ2-3 TRBV10-3 TGTGCCATCAGTGGGAGTTATTCCACAGATACGCAGTATTTT CAISGSYSTDTQYF
few TRBD1 TRBJ2-1 TRBV28 TGTGCCAGCAGTCGACAGGGGGCGCGGAATGAGCAGTTCTTC CASSRQGARNEQFF
few TRBD1 TRBJ1-2 TRBV30 TGTGCCTGGAGGAATAAGGGGGCTAATGGCTACACCTTC CAWRNKGANGYTF
- TRBD2 TRBJ2-5 TRBV9 TGTGCCAGCAGCGTAGGCCTACTAGCGGGGGAAGAGACCCAGTACTTC CASSVGLLAGEETQYF
few - TRBJ1-2 TRBV30 TGTGCCTGGAGTGTCGTAGCGACAGGAAACTATGGCTACACCTTC CAWSVVATGNYGYTF
- - TRBJ2-2 TRBV2 TGTGCCAGCAGTGAGAGGTTAGCGGAGAACACCGGGGAGCTGTTTTTT CASSERLAENTGELFF
few - TRBJ1-2 TRBV14 TGTGCCAGCAGCCAGGGCATTAATGGCTACACCTTC CASSQGINGYTF
once - TRBJ1-2 TRBV2 TGTGCCAGCAGTGCGCGGTGGGATGGCTACACCTTC CASSARWDGYTF
- - TRBJ2-1 TRBV28 TGTGCCAGCAGTTTACAATACAATGAGCAGTTCTTC CASSLQYNEQFF
few TRBD2 TRBJ2-1 TRBV4-1 TGCGCCAGCAGCCAAGGGACTAGCGGTTCCTACAATGAGCAGTTCTTC CASSQGTSGSYNEQFF
few TRBD2 TRBJ2-1 TRBV28 TGTGCCAGCAGGGTTAGCGGGACCGGCAATGAGCAGTTCTTC CASRVSGTGNEQFF
- - TRBJ1-2 TRBV7-9 TGTGCCAGCTTGGAGCGGGGTGGCGACTATGGCTACACCTTC CASLERGGDYGYTF
few - TRBJ1-2 TRBV18 TGTGCCAGCTCACCACGGGAGGGAGGCTACACCTTC CASSPREGGYTF
- - TRBJ2-3 TRBV6-1 TGTGCCAGCAGTGTGGCGGGAAGAGTGGATACGCAGTATTTT CASSVAGRVDTQYF
few - TRBJ2-5 TRBV6-1 TGTGCCAGCAGTGAGGGGGGTAACCAAGAGACCCAGTACTTC CASSEGGNQETQYF
- - TRBJ2-7 TRBV7-2 TGTGCCAGCAGCTTAAAGGGGATCAGCTCCTACGAGCAGTACTTC CASSLKGISSYEQYF
few TRBD2 TRBJ2-3 TRBV30 TGTGCCTGGAGACCGACTAGCGGAGCCACAGATACGCAGTATTTT CAWRPTSGATDTQYF
- TRBD1 TRBJ2-2 TRBV29-1 TGCAGCGTCGACGACAGGGTCGGGGAGCTGTTTTTT CSVDDRVGELFF
few TRBD1 TRBJ1-1 TRBV29-1 TGCAGCGTTGACGTGACAGGGGGGAGGACTGAAGCTTTCTTT CSVDVTGGRTEAFF
few - TRBJ2-7 TRBV19 TGTGCCAGTTCCCGGGATAGTCCCTACGAGCAGTACTTC CASSRDSPYEQYF
- TRBD2 TRBJ2-1 TRBV9 TGTGCCAGCAGCGGGCGCCCCGGGACTAGGTACAATGAGCAGTTCTTC CASSGRPGTRYNEQFF
few TRBD1 TRBJ1-2 TRBV5-1 TGCGCCAGCAGCCCGGACGGGACAGAAAGCAACTATGGCTACACCTTC CASSPDGTESNYGYTF
- TRBD1 TRBJ1-2 TRBV29-1 TGCAGCGTTGTAGGGACAGCTAACTATGGCTACACCTTC CSVVGTANYGYTF
- TRBD1 TRBJ2-7 TRBV15 TGTGCCACCAGCAGAGATAGTCAGGGGGTTTTCTCCTACGAGCAGTACTTC CATSRDSQGVFSYEQYF
few TRBD1 TRBJ2-5 TRBV7-9 TGTGCCAGCAGCTTAAGGGACAGGGCTCCGGGAGAGACCCAGTACTTC CASSLRDRAPGETQYF
- - TRBJ2-1 TRBV5-1 TGCGCCAGCAGCCAACCGGGACTCCAGGGAGCTGAGCAGTTCTTC CASSQPGLQGAEQFF
few - TRBJ2-3 TRBV30 TGTGCCTGGAATGTTCAAGGGGCGGTGACAGATACGCAGTATTTT CAWNVQGAVTDTQYF
few TRBD2 TRBJ2-7 TRBV30 TGTGCCTGGAGTCGACTAGCGGGGTTCTACGAGCAGTACTTC CAWSRLAGFYEQYF
- - TRBJ1-1 TRBV30 TGTGCCTGGGCGCGACAGTCGAACACTGAAGCTTTCTTT CAWARQSNTEAFF
- TRBD2 TRBJ2-2 TRBV4-1 TGCGCCAGCAGCCAAATAGCGGGAGAGATTCCCACCGGGGAGCTGTTTTTT CASSQIAGEIPTGELFF
- - TRBJ2-1 TRBV6-6 TGTGCCAGCAGCACTAGCTACGAGCAGTTCTTC CASSTSYEQFF
- - TRBJ2-2 TRBV2 TGTGCCAGCAGTGACCGGGACACTAACACCGGGGAGCTGTTTTTT CASSDRDTNTGELFF
- TRBD2 TRBJ2-3 TRBV30 TGTGCCTGGACCCTAGGACTAGCGGGAGACACAGATACGCAGTATTTT CAWTLGLAGDTDTQYF
few - TRBJ2-5 TRBV7-9 TGTGCCAGCAGCGCAGAAGAGACCCAGTACTTC CASSAEETQYF
few TRBD1 TRBJ2-1 TRBV4-1 TGCGCCAGCAGCCGAACGGGACAGGGGGCGAACAATGAGCAGTTCTTC CASSRTGQGANNEQFF
- - TRBJ1-1 TRBV11-3 TGTGCCAGCACCCGGTCAGGGAACACTGAAGCTTTCTTT CASTRSGNTEAFF
- - TRBJ1-2 TRBV7-3 TGTGCCAGCAGTCTTGGGGCAGGGGAGAGCTATGGCTACACCTTC CASSLGAGESYGYTF
few - TRBJ1-5 TRBV30 TGTGCCTGGTCGAGAGGCCGACCCACGGGGCAGCCCCAGCATTTT CAWSRGRPTGQPQHF